The present entry profiles one T cell receptor (beta chain) with its context. Its target antigen remains unknown. Base qualities are not at hand, and no much larger clone is one base apart. The data stem from a study of early stage breast cancer tumors (dated by TCRdb to about 2017). For the study in its entirety: Of the 15 to 20 invasive breast tumors, approximately 11 were found to be estrogen receptor-positive, progesterone receptor-positive and HER2-negative. Of the roughly 12 ER+/PR+/HER2- tumors, eight were classified as invasive ductal carcinomas and four as invasive lobular carcinomas. A read coverage of roughly 10-fold per sample was achieved on average. Across all samples, 2,700,000 or so templates representing 1,097,674 unique clonotypes were detected. Findings and caveats that apply to the study as a whole: Repertoires from blood resembled normal breast more closely than tumor, and using blood as a reference for each tissue separated tumor from normal in about 90% of the 16 patients. Chain pairing and functional markers such as CD4, CD8 and FOXP3 were not captured by bulk genomic DNA sequencing of unsorted cells. The small cohort size prevented analysis by tumor subtype. Enriched TCRB sequences shared across patients were mostly commonly generated sequences, unlikely to play an important role in the tumor microenvironment. Approximately 2.4-fold higher T cell density and higher clonality were observed in tumors than in adjacent normal breast tissue.

Each sample was amplified as two independent genomic DNA replicates: approximately 450 ng for blood and approximately 1.4 ug for tumor or normal breast. Following the manufacturer's instructions, the ImmunoSeq Intro kit was used to carry out TCRB sequencing on genomic DNA. The multiplex PCR ran for about 31 cycles using proprietary primers and spike-in control sequences for absolute quantification. Single-end 150-bp reads were used to sequence an 87-bp fragment spanning the CDR3 and the flanking V and J genes. Seven samples, each with two replicates, were multiplexed per lane of an Illumina MiSeq using version 3.0 chemistry. The source study handled its data this way. The vendor's proprietary pipeline handled the raw data processing, merging both replicates into a single result for each sample. To define clonotypes, the study grouped productive rearrangements that shared the V-gene family, CDR3 amino acid sequence and J-gene segment. To compute clonality, the normalized Shannon entropy (Pielou evenness) of TCRB abundances was subtracted from 1. To estimate T cell density, the total number of templates was divided by the number of input cells, which was inferred from the amount of DNA input. Recon, run with its default parameters, was used to estimate overall repertoire diversity and clonality. A clonotype was considered tumor-enriched if its abundance in tumor exceeded 0.1% and was at least 32-fold higher than its abundance in normal breast. Here the immuneACCESS table is served through TCRdb, limited to in-frame sequences with V and J called. Missing clones are a known gap in these copies; in checked studies unresolved V genes cover under half, and the rest lacks a known reason. Clone size and V and J calls were adopted from that table, with D and trimming inferred from the DNA. The sample contains 4,500 to 6,000 clones, approximately 70% of them found a single time. In total, the top ten clones hold about a sixth of the sample.

Dicing about 17-55 mg of tumor tissue typically gave a DNA yield of more than 3 ug. The study profiled bulk TCR beta-chain repertoires in matched peripheral blood, tumor and adjacent normal breast tissue taken from approximately 15 patients with early-stage breast cancer. After resection, tumor tissue identified by eye was cut out and put into prechilled RNAlater. Tumor tissue (20-50 mg) was diced and then homogenized with a TissueLyser II in RLTplus buffer containing beta-mercaptoethanol and antifoaming agent. The Qiagen AllPrep DNA/RNA Mini kit was used to extract genomic DNA. CDR3 length: 14 amino acids, cysteine to phenylalanine. Kept here is only the CDR3 DNA, which spans 42 bases and is read in frame from base 1. Trimming removed 5 bases from V and 0 bases from J, leaving 11 bases between the germline ends. Via the germline V gene, CDR1 is SGHVS and CDR2 FNYEAQ.

This clonotype was sampled from a person aged 60 to 70 with breast cancer. The rearrangement combines TRBV7-6 with TRBJ2-7; D gene: possibly TRBD1, on 6 matching bases. Material: breast tumor tissue. The DNA sequence follows: TGTGCCAGCAGCCAGGGGATCGGCTCCTACGAGCAGTACTTC. The encoded protein is CASSQGIGSYEQYF.